The 8 T cell receptor beta chains in this list originate from one sample, sequenced in a study of CD8 T cell repertoires and HIV-1 epitope variants. These TCRs' antigens remain unknown. Clones were read by immunoSEQ multiplex PCR, and TCRdb kept only the in-frame ones, dropping some. Of 4,500 to 7,000 clones listed, more than 55% are singletons. The sequenced sample was cultured CD8+ T cells derived from PBMCs. These receptors originate from a male donor with HIV.

The V and J genes are TRBV5-5 and TRBJ2-7; D may be TRBD1 (5 bases). The CDR3 runs 14 residues. Deletions cut 0 bases from V and 6 bases from J, with 13 bases between. Germline V gene data show CDR1 as SGHKS and CDR2 as YYEKEE (reference sequence). The CDR3 loop reads CASSLEAYQGEQYF. The CDR3 bases are TGTGCCAGCAGCTTGGAAGCATATCAGGGCGAGCAGTACTTC.

The chain combines TRBV13 with TRBJ1-1; TRBD1 agrees at 9 bases. Trimming cost V 5 bases and J 1 base; bases outside gene matches: 8. CDR1 is PRHDT, CDR2 FYEKMQ, per germline (reference sequence). This CDR3 is built from 16 residues. CDR3 amino acids: CASSLGGGQGNTEAFF. In nucleotides, the CDR3 is TGTGCCAGCAGCCTTGGAGGGGGACAGGGGAACACTGAAGCTTTCTTT.

The chain combines TRBV2 with TRBJ2-1, with 10 bases fitting TRBD2. The junction had 4 bases not matched to a gene; V was cut back by 7 bases and J by 4 bases. Per the germline V gene, CDR1 is SNHLY and CDR2 is FYNNEI. The CDR3 is made up of 14 amino acids. CDR3 sequence (DNA): TGTGCCAGCAAGATGACTAGCGGGTACAATGAGCAGTTCTTC. It codes for CASKMTSGYNEQFF.

This clone was observed a few times. This rearrangement joins TRBV11-1 to TRBJ2-1; the match to TRBD2 covers 14 bases. CDR3 length equals 15 residues. Germline CDR1 and CDR2: SGHAT and FQDESV (reference sequence). Losses at the gene ends were 3 bases for V and 7 bases for J; bases not matched to a gene: 2. The CDR3 DNA reads TGTGCCAGCAGCTTTGGGACTAGCGGGAGTAATGAGCAGTTCTTC. Amino acid sequence: CASSFGTSGSNEQFF.

V and J are TRBV5-1 and TRBJ1-1; D is ambiguous. V lost 4 bases to trimming and J lost 4 bases, with 17 bases between them. The V gene's germline CDR1 is SGHRS and CDR2 YFSETQ. The CDR3 runs to 15 residues. The CDR3, as DNA: TGCGCCAGCAGCCGAGGCCAGGTTGCGGGCACTGAAGCTTTCTTT. This encodes CASSRGQVAGTEAFF.

The V call is TRBV5-6, the J call TRBJ1-1; no firm D call. Germline V gene lookup returns CDR1 SGHDT and CDR2 YYEEEE. The CDR3 length is 11 residues. The V end was cut by 4 bases, the J end by 8 bases, with 9 bases between. The CDR3 reads CASSDSEEAFF. CDR3 bases: TGTGCCAGCAGCGACTCAGAAGAAGCTTTCTTT.

This chain links TRBV9 with TRBJ2-5; D could derive from TRBD1 or TRBD2 (6 bases each). V dropped 4 bases and J dropped 4 bases, with 17 bases sitting between them. Germline lookup yields CDR1 SGDLS and CDR2 YYNGEE. The CDR3 has 15 amino acids. As DNA, the CDR3 is TGTGCCAGCAGCCCATACGGCGGAGGGGGAGAGACCCAGTACTTC. It translates to CASSPYGGGGETQYF.

The chain is built from TRBV19 and TRBJ1-6; D is uncertain. CDR1 is LNHDA and CDR2 is SQIVND in the germline V gene (reference sequence). V was clipped by 10 bases and J by 9 bases, with 16 bases between them. The CDR3 runs 13 residues. DNA of the CDR3: TGTGCCACCCTGGCAGACGGGAGTTCACCCCTCCACTTT. It translates to CATLADGSSPLHF.